Each of the 23 T cell receptor beta chains below was sequenced from the same sample in a study of blood T cell repertoires in COVID-19. Only in-frame clones appear in the TCRdb table, and some are missing; sequencing was by immunoSEQ multiplex PCR. Of about 410,000 clones detected, around nine tenths appear once; the ten largest clones hold about 1.6%. The sequencing input was peripheral blood. The receptor source for this set is a woman aged 40 to 50 with COVID-19, enrolled during active disease.

The chain employs TRBV28 and TRBJ1-3; a weak D match, TRBD1 (5 bases). Per germline, CDR1 MDHEN and CDR2 SYDVKM. The V end was cut by 7 bases, the J end by 0 bases, with 13 bases between. CDR3 length: 15 amino acids. This chain's CDR3 is CASTAGVNSGNTIYF. CDR3 coding DNA: TGTGCCAGCACCGCGGGGGTGAACTCTGGAAACACCATATATTTT. Drawing the rest from reference TRBV28 and TRBJ1-3, the complete variable domain is DVKVTQSSRYLVKRTGEKVFLECVQDMDHENMFWYRQDPGLGLRLIYFSYDVKMKEKGDIPEGYSVSREKKERFSLILESASTNQTSMYLCASTAGVNSGNTIYFGEGSWLTVV.

The chain joins TRBV30 to TRBJ1-2; D may be TRBD1 (6 bases). The germline gives CDR1 GTSNPN, CDR2 SVGIG (reference sequence). This CDR3 has 14 residues. V was trimmed by 2 bases and J by 4 bases, leaving 14 bases between them. The DNA of the CDR3 is TGTGCCTGGAGTCCCCGGGACATCCGCTATGGCTACACCTTC. This translates into CAWSPRDIRYGYTF.

The J gene is TRBJ1-1, the V gene TRBV5-6; D perhaps matches TRBD1 (6 bases). V lost 4 bases and J lost 0, with 13 bases in between. Germline CDR1 and CDR2: SGHDT and YYEEEE. The CDR3 has 15 amino acids. The CDR3 spells CASSMVQGLNTEAFF. In DNA, the CDR3 is TGTGCCAGCAGCATGGTGCAGGGGCTGAACACTGAAGCTTTCTTT.

The chain combines TRBV11-2 with TRBJ1-1; D is ambiguous. The CDR3 is made up of 16 amino acids. Per the germline V gene, CDR1 is SGHAT and CDR2 is FQNNGV. The V end lost 1 base, the J end lost 0 bases, and 12 bases lay between the germline ends. In nucleotides, the CDR3 is TGTGCCAGCAGCTTAGTAAGCCAGGCCATGAACACTGAAGCTTTCTTT. It is translated as CASSLVSQAMNTEAFF. Full variable domain (missing parts from reference TRBV11-2 and TRBJ1-1): EAGVAQSPRYKIIEKRQSVAFWCNPISGHATLYWYQQILGQGPKLLIQFQNNGVVDDSQLPKDRFSAERLKGVDSTLKIQPAKLEDSAVYLCASSLVSQAMNTEAFFGQGTRLTVV.

This clone was seen only a few times. The CDR3 protein is CASSPSGRDRNTEAFF. The CDR3 region has the DNA TGTGCCAGCAGCCCCTCGGGTAGGGACAGGAACACTGAAGCTTTCTTT. V and J are TRBV7-9 and TRBJ1-1; 7 nucleotides align to TRBD1. CDR1 SEHNR and CDR2 FQNEAQ come from the germline V gene (reference sequence). CDR3 length: 16 amino acids. The V and J ends lost 5 bases and 1 base, in that order; junction bases with no gene match: 10.

In DNA, the CDR3 is TGTGCCAGCAGTTTCCCCGACGCCCTGGATGGGAGAAACATTCAGTACTTC. Translation: CASSFPDALDGRNIQYF. This sequence joins TRBV6-2 or TRBV6-3 and TRBJ2-4; maybe TRBD2 (5 bases). CDR1 and CDR2 from the germline V gene are MNHEY and SVGEGT. This CDR3 has 17 residues. Deletions cut 4 bases from V and 6 bases from J, with 22 bases between.

The genes are TRBV19 and TRBJ1-2; D perhaps matches TRBD1 (5 bases). The CDR3 is made up of 15 amino acids. Germline-derived CDR1 and CDR2 are LNHDA and SQIVND (reference sequence). The ends were cut back, 2 bases at V and 3 bases at J, with 13 bases in the middle. Here the CDR3 reads CASSIYEAGYYGYTF. In DNA, the CDR3 is TGTGCCAGTAGTATATACGAAGCAGGGTACTATGGCTACACCTTC. The full variable domain, with the rest looked up from reference TRBV19 and TRBJ1-2, is DGGITQSPKYLFRKEGQNVTLSCEQNLNHDAMYWYRQDPGQGLRLIYYSQIVNDFQKGDIAEGYSVSREKKESFPLTVTSAQKNPTAFYLCASSIYEAGYYGYTFGSGTRLTVV.

Only one count was recorded for this clone. Other nucleotide sequences from this sample produce the same CDR3. This chain uses TRBV18 with TRBJ1-3; a weak D match, TRBD1 (5 bases). Germline lookup yields CDR1 KGHSH and CDR2 LQKENI. V shed 3 bases and J shed 0 bases, with 9 bases lying between them. The CDR3 sequence is 15 residues long. Here the CDR3 reads CASSPATDSGNTIYF. CDR3 DNA: TGTGCCAGCTCACCGGCGACAGACTCTGGAAACACCATATATTTT.

The chain employs TRBV18 and TRBJ1-1; a possible D gene is TRBD1 (5 bases). V was shortened by 1 base and J by 12 bases, with 18 bases between the two germline ends. The germline V gene has CDR1 KGHSH and CDR2 LQKENI. This CDR3 contains 14 residues. CDR3 sequence: CASSPRQGSMMTFF. CDR3 nucleotides: TGTGCCAGCTCACCACGCCAGGGTTCCATGATGACTTTCTTT.

J is TRBJ2-2 and V is TRBV6-5, with unresolved D. The CDR3 has 11 amino acids. V dropped 11 bases and J dropped 3 bases, with 7 bases sitting between them. Looked up from germline, CDR1 is MNHEY and CDR2 is SVGAGI. The CDR3 nucleotides are TGTGCCGTAACATACACCGGGGAGCTGTTTTTT. This translates into CAVTYTGELFF.

The V and J genes are TRBV7-8 and TRBJ2-1; D ambiguous. V lost 1 base and J 8 bases, leaving 9 bases between the germline ends. The CDR3 is 13 amino acids. CDR1 and CDR2 (germline): SGHVS, FQNEAQ. In DNA, the CDR3 is TGTGCCAGCAGCTTAGGTCGAGTAGATGAGCAGTTCTTC. Encoded protein: CASSLGRVDEQFF.

This chain uses TRBV3-1 (or the pseudogene TRBV3-2) with TRBJ2-7; 13 bases map to TRBD2. Per germline, CDR1 LGHDT and CDR2 YNNKEL (reference sequence). This CDR3 has 15 residues. V dropped 4 bases and J dropped 9; count of bases not matched to a gene: 9. CDR3 nucleotides: TGTGCCAGCAGCCCCTCCGGGACTAGCGGGATAGGGCAGTACTTC. As protein: CASSPSGTSGIGQYF.

This chain uses TRBV19 with TRBJ1-5; D not certain. V lost 1 base to trimming and J lost 3 bases, with 7 bases between them. Germline loops: CDR1 LNHDA, CDR2 SQIVND (reference sequence). The CDR3 consists of 14 residues. The DNA of the CDR3 is TGTGCCAGTAGTATAGTAATAGACAATCAGCCCCAGCATTTT. It is translated as CASSIVIDNQPQHF. Filled out from reference TRBV19 and TRBJ1-5, the complete variable domain reads DGGITQSPKYLFRKEGQNVTLSCEQNLNHDAMYWYRQDPGQGLRLIYYSQIVNDFQKGDIAEGYSVSREKKESFPLTVTSAQKNPTAFYLCASSIVIDNQPQHFGDGTRLSIL.

This clone was seen a handful of times. V gene TRBV7-6 combines with J gene TRBJ2-6; TRBD1 aligns across 7 bases. The CDR3 extends over 15 amino acids. V was clipped by 5 bases and J by 4 bases; unmatched bases: 5. The germline V gene encodes CDR1 SGHVS and CDR2 FNYEAQ. In DNA form, the CDR3 reads TGTGCCAGCAGCCCAAGGGGGCAAGGGGCCAACGTCCTGACTTTC. Protein product: CASSPRGQGANVLTF.

This clone was seen just once. The V gene is TRBV18, the J gene TRBJ1-6; the D is unclear. Trimming left V 8 bases short and J 11 bases short, with 16 bases between. Looked up from germline, CDR1 is KGHSH and CDR2 is LQKENI. This CDR3 is built from 13 residues. CDR3 nucleotides: TGTGCCAGCCGAGACGGAATCGGGGCACCCCTCCACTTT. Residues: CASRDGIGAPLHF.

The genes are TRBV7-9 and TRBJ1-4, with 9 nucleotides matching TRBD1. CDR3 size: 13 residues. V lost 3 bases to trimming and J lost 13 bases; unmatched junction nucleotides: 6. CDR1 is SEHNR and CDR2 is FQNEAQ in the germline V gene (reference sequence). The CDR3 region has the DNA TGTGCCAGCAGCTTTGGGACAGGGTATGGACTGTTTTTT. Translated, it gives CASSFGTGYGLFF.

This clone was counted only a few times. The sample holds other DNA sequences that translate to the same CDR3. The genes are TRBV5-5 and TRBJ1-1, with TRBD1 matching over 8 bases. CDR1 is SGHKS and CDR2 is YYEKEE in the germline V gene (reference sequence). The V segment lost 1 base and the J segment 1 base; nucleotides outside the gene matches: 3. The CDR3 runs to 15 residues. The CDR3 reads CASSLQGARNTEAFF. CDR3 nucleotides: TGTGCCAGCAGCTTGCAGGGGGCGAGGAACACTGAAGCTTTCTTT. The variable domain in full, completed from reference TRBV5-5 and TRBJ1-1, reads DAGVTQSPTHLIKTRGQQVTLRCSPISGHKSVSWYQQVLGQGPQFIFQYYEKEERGRGNFPDRFSARQFPNYSSELNVNALLLGDSALYLCASSLQGARNTEAFFGQGTRLTVV.

The V call is TRBV9, the J call TRBJ1-5, with D maybe TRBD1 (6 bases). The ends were cut back, 3 bases at V and 3 bases at J, with 10 bases in the middle. The CDR3 totals 14 residues. From germline, CDR1 is SGDLS and CDR2 YYNGEE. DNA for the CDR3: TGTGCCAGCAGCGGGGGGCAGCCCAATCAGCCCCAGCATTTT. Translated: CASSGGQPNQPQHF.

This clone came up once. The chain has TRBV6-2 or TRBV6-3 and TRBJ1-5, with TRBD1 identical over 9 bases. The CDR3 totals 17 residues. The germline CDR1 and CDR2 sequences are MNHEY and SVGEGT. V dropped 5 bases and J dropped 3; count of bases not matched to a gene: 11. CDR3 nucleotides: TGTGCCAGCAGTCTACAACGGGGACAGGGAATCAATCAGCCCCAGCATTTT. Translating gives CASSLQRGQGINQPQHF.

The chain is built from TRBV7-9 and TRBJ2-5; unclear D gene. The germline V gene has CDR1 SEHNR and CDR2 FQNEAQ (reference sequence). The CDR3 is 14 residues long. Trimming cost V 3 bases and J 3 bases, with 11 bases left between them. CDR3 in amino acids: CASSLLSSEETQYF. As DNA, the CDR3 is TGTGCCAGCAGCTTGCTTTCCAGTGAAGAGACCCAGTACTTC.

This chain uses TRBV9 with TRBJ1-1, with D perhaps TRBD1 (5 bases). The CDR3 sequence is 14 residues long. Trimming took 4 bases from V and 1 from J, leaving 11 bases between them. Germline V gene data show CDR1 as SGDLS and CDR2 as YYNGEE. CDR3 in amino acids: CASSLRGGNTEAFF. The CDR3 DNA reads TGTGCCAGCAGCTTGAGGGGAGGGAACACTGAAGCTTTCTTT.

The chain joins TRBV4-3 to TRBJ1-2; 8 positions agree with TRBD1. CDR1 LGHNA and CDR2 YSLEER come from the germline V gene. The CDR3 is 14 amino acids. With V trimmed by 4 bases and J by 4 bases, 5 bases remained unmatched. CDR3 nucleotides: TGCGCCAGCAGCCCCGGACAGGGTCTCTATGGCTACACCTTC. Translated, it gives CASSPGQGLYGYTF.

V is TRBV6-5 and J is TRBJ2-1, with TRBD1 matching 8 bases. The J segment lost 0 bases and the V segment lost 5 bases, leaving 3 bases of the junction unmatched. CDR3 length: 15 residues. Germline V gene sequence: CDR1 MNHEY, CDR2 SVGAGI. DNA of the CDR3: TGTGCCAGCAGTCAAACAGGGGGCTCCTACAATGAGCAGTTCTTC. Its protein is CASSQTGGSYNEQFF.